This T cell receptor (beta chain) derives from a study of human T cells and chemical hapten exposure. The wider study: Diagnoses of alopecia areata, totalis or universalis occurred in mostly female patients.

The library tagged individual cDNA molecules with unique molecular identifiers. Methods used by the authors: The median was roughly 95,000 TCRs per sample, ranging 23,224 to 690,600. TCRdb re-analysed the RACE reads in MiXCR, keeping a single row per CDR3 protein. TCRdb, not the authors, supplied the V and J calls. The table has approximately 90,000 distinct CDR3 sequences, roughly a tenth seen once; the top ten hold approximately 2.2%. This clonotype occurred many times. The time point: patch test 1, 2 weeks after DPC sensitization. Stated treatment: therapeutic diphenylcyclopropenone sensitization with weekly scalp DPC. The sequence was collected from a middle-aged man with alopecia areata. Some clones in this sample may be carry-over from other donors' samples. This material consisted of whole blood, taken in connection with sensitization to the hapten diphenylcyclopropenone (DPC).

The CDR3 bases are TGTGCCAGCAGCCCGACGATCCGGGACCGAAGCTCCTACGAGCAGTACTTC. Translation gives CASSPTIRDRSSYEQYF. The chain links TRBV7-8 to TRBJ2-7, with D perhaps TRBD1 or TRBD2 (5 bases each). CDR1 and CDR2 from the germline V gene are SGHVS and FQNEAQ. The germline V and J ends were trimmed by 5 bases and 0 bases, with 20 bases remaining between them. This CDR3 spans 17 amino acids.